The 5 T cell receptor beta chains reported below all come from one sample, sequenced in a study of T-cell memory formation after mild COVID-19. Each CDR3 protein gets one entry after TCRdb re-called the 5' RACE reads with MiXCR. Among roughly 400,000 distinct CDR3 sequences listed, about 24% were seen once. Sequencing was performed on PBMCs or a T cell subset sorted from them (not recorded which). The receptors here all came from an adult woman who had mild COVID-19 (a few samples of this study predate the infection). Cell type and time point are not known.

V gene TRBV6-1 combines with J gene TRBJ2-7; 9 positions agree with TRBD1. Per germline, CDR1 MNHNS and CDR2 SASEGT. V trimming: 11 bases; J trimming: 3 bases; junction bases outside the gene matches: 5. CDR3 size: 12 residues. CDR3 sequence: CALRTGDYEQYF. DNA for the CDR3: TGTGCCCTACGGACAGGGGACTACGAGCAGTACTTC.

This chain connects TRBV24-1 to TRBJ2-5; D remains unclear. Germline CDR1 KGHDR, CDR2 SFDVKD. The ends were cut back, 1 base at V and 5 bases at J, with 4 bases in the middle. The CDR3 is made up of 12 amino acids. CDR3 protein: CATSDFYETQYF. The CDR3 DNA sequence: TGTGCCACCAGTGATTTCTACGAGACCCAGTACTTC.

This clonotype was counted only a few times. The CDR3 nucleotides read TGTGCCAGCAGCACTCATTCCAGGGGTTCACCCCTCCACTTT. Encoded protein: CASSTHSRGSPLHF. V usage is TRBV6-5 and J usage is TRBJ1-6; a weak D match, TRBD1 (6 bases). The CDR3 contains 14 residues. From germline, CDR1 is MNHEY and CDR2 SVGAGI. Between the trimmed V and J ends, which lost 6 bases and 9 bases, there was a span of 15 bases.

This clonotype was seen more than once but under ten times. This CDR3 is CASSYSISGTSGGAGWRETQYF. In nucleotides, the CDR3 is TGTGCCAGCAGTTACTCGATATCCGGGACTAGCGGGGGGGCAGGTTGGCGAGAGACCCAGTACTTC. The chain carries TRBV6-6 and TRBJ2-5; the match to TRBD2 covers 16 bases. CDR3 length: 22 amino acids. V shed 0 bases and J 4 bases; nucleotides not matched to a gene: 17. CDR1 and CDR2 (germline): MNHNY, SVGAGI (reference sequence).

This clonotype appeared a few times. The chain couples TRBV27 to TRBJ2-6; the D gene could be TRBD1 or TRBD2 (5 bases each). This CDR3 has 13 amino acids. V was clipped by 11 bases and J by 4 bases, with 12 bases between them. CDR1 is MNHEY and CDR2 is SMNVEV in the germline V gene (reference sequence). The CDR3, as DNA: TGTGCCTCCTCCTGGGGGGGGGCCAACGTCCTGACTTTC. Translated: CASSWGGANVLTF.